The entry below describes one T cell receptor (beta chain). Its antigen is not identified. The CDR3 consists of 11 residues. Per the germline V gene, CDR1 is LNHDA and CDR2 is SQIVND (reference sequence). Generation of TCR beta libraries employed quantitative 5'-RACE incorporating molecular barcodes. TCRdb independently ran MiXCR on the 5' RACE reads; one entry per CDR3 protein. The sample records a few hundred thousand distinct CDR3 sequences, 24% being singletons. This entry is derived from a study of CD8 T cells in ankylosing spondylitis. Study conclusions and caveats: Within peripheral blood, clones linked to disease were CD8+ and relatively rare. Past studies reported some motif variants in reactive arthritis synovial fluid and blood. A motif in TCR beta, a set of under ten highly homologous variants, appeared characteristic of ankylosing spondylitis blood.

The origin of this receptor is a male donor with ankylosing spondylitis or in good health (not recorded which). The chain couples TRBV19 to TRBJ2-3; no clear D. The sequenced sample consisted of blood, either unsorted or a sorted T cell fraction (not recorded which). CDR3 nucleotides: TGTGCAGCTGGGTGGGGAGATACGCAGTATTTT. Its protein product is CAAGWGDTQYF.